This TCR beta chain was found in a study of blood T cell repertoires in COVID-19. About the research overall: The cDNA or gDNA used as material had been derived from T cells, B-cell-depleted T cells, or PBMCs.

V gave up 5 bases and J gave up 5 bases; unmatched junction bases: 9. Per germline, CDR1 MNHEY and CDR2 SVGAGI. The CDR3 contains 14 residues. Study processing details: By means of reference gene primer amplification, nucleated cell counts were estimated. TCRdb's copy holds only in-frame clones and misses some; the assay was immunoSEQ multiplex PCR. Clone size and V and J calls were adopted from that table, with D and trimming inferred from the DNA. Of about 59,000 clones listed, approximately 80% are singletons. Material for sequencing was peripheral blood. The TCR originated in a man aged 55 to 70 with acute or convalescent COVID-19. The rearrangement joins TRBV6-5 to TRBJ2-7; 7 nucleotides line up with TRBD1. CDR3 sequence: CASSPGQVRNEQYF. For the CDR3, the DNA is TGTGCCAGCAGTCCCGGACAGGTTCGGAACGAGCAGTACTTC.